The clone carrying this T cell receptor beta chain appeared a single time. TCRdb's copy holds only in-frame clones and misses some; the assay was immunoSEQ multiplex PCR. Of approximately 100,000 clones listed, more than 70% were seen once; the top ten hold around 4%. In germline, CDR1 is MNHEY, CDR2 SMNVEV (reference sequence). V gave up 5 bases and J gave up 1 base, with 14 bases separating them. The CDR3 length is 15 residues. During the collection period, no donor immune events like infections were recorded. These data originate in a study of identifying expanded T cells in peripheral blood. This sequence originates from a person aged 18 to 70 in good health. V gene TRBV27 combines with J gene TRBJ1-1; perhaps TRBD1 as D (5 bases). Sequenced: blood. This CDR3 reads CASSPTGHPNTEAFF. The CDR3 DNA reads as TGTGCCAGCAGTCCGACCGGACACCCGAACACTGAAGCTTTCTTT.